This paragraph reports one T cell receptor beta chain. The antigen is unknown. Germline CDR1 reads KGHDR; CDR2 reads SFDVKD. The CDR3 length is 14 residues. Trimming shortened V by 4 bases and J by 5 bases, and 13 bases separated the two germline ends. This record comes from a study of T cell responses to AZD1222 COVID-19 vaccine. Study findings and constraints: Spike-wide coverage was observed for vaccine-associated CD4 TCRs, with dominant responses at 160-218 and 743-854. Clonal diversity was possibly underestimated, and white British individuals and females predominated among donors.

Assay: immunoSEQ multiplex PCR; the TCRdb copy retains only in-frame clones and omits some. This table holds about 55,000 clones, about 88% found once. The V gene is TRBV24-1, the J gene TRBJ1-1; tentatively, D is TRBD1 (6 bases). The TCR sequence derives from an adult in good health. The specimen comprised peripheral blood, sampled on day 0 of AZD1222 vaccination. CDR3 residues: CATSEPRGWTEAFF. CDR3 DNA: TGTGCCACCAGTGAGCCCAGGGGTTGGACTGAAGCTTTCTTT.